This is a list of T cell receptor beta chains from one sample in a study of monozygotic twins with inflammatory bowel disease. TCRdb reprocessed the 5' RACE reads and stores each CDR3 protein as one record, lacking DNA. The table for this sample gives 420,000 or so distinct CDR3 sequences. The material sequenced was blood. All receptors derive from a human donor with ulcerative colitis or Crohn's disease, or a healthy co-twin of an affected twin (not recorded which). Both conserved end residues are part of each CDR3.

V gene,J gene,CDR3 protein
TRBV5-4,TRBJ2-7,CASSSTPLLSYEQYF
TRBV5-5,TRBJ2-2,CASTRGGANTGELFF
TRBV27,TRBJ1-6,CASSLSPRGIGGSPLHF
TRBV10-3,TRBJ2-3,CAIRRGGGSDTQYF
TRBV7-8,TRBJ2-6,CASSPYQGANVLTF
TRBV18,TRBJ1-4,CASSPGTMRDEKLFF
TRBV12-3/TRBV12-4,TRBJ1-5,CANSSDRGQHQPQHF
TRBV10-3,TRBJ1-1,CAISERGIGGTEAFF
TRBV20-1,TRBJ1-5,CSARKGSDSNQPQHF
TRBV15,TRBJ2-2,CATSRDGQGPTGELFF
TRBV20-1,TRBJ1-1,CSAPPRAQGRPEAFF
TRBV11-1,TRBJ2-1,CASSLGLAGGAVYNEQFF
TRBV7-9,TRBJ2-7,CASSPLAHYEQYF
TRBV15,TRBJ2-7,CATSRDSGSEQYF
TRBV29-1,TRBJ1-1,CSVELGALKDTEAFF
TRBV6-5,TRBJ1-2,CASSTLIDPTASYGYTF
TRBV5-1,TRBJ2-6,CASSLGGSSGANVLTF
TRBV11-2,TRBJ2-1,CASSLVYETLPRDEQFF